This T cell receptor (beta chain) was captured by sequencing in a study of metastatic and nonmetastatic thyroid tumors. Study-level information: Malignant thyroid and benign thyroid patients provided blood and tumor or nodule tissue whose repertoires were compared.

In the authors' methods: The authors used CDR3 differences across clinicopathological groups to build a distant-metastasis classifier for papillary thyroid cancer. TCRdb reprocessed the PCR reads using MiXCR. The V and J calls were determined by TCRdb, not by the authors. This sample has tens of thousands of clones; approximately 15% occur once, and the top ten carry around 7%. V was clipped by 5 bases and J by 5 bases; unmatched bases: 12. This CDR3 has 16 residues. Germline lookup yields CDR1 KGHSH and CDR2 LQKENI. Nobody among the patients had been given any treatment before thyroid surgery. Many counts were recorded for this clone. The identical CDR3 is also encoded by other nucleotide sequences in the sample.

This clonotype originated in a male donor with papillary thyroid cancer or a benign thyroid nodule (not recorded which). Some clones in this sample may be carry-over from other donors' samples. What was sequenced was blood. J is TRBJ2-5 and V is TRBV18, with 9 positions matching TRBD2. CDR3 sequence: CASSGLASGTVETQYF. The CDR3 nucleotides are TGTGCCAGCTCAGGGTTGGCTAGCGGGACGGTCGAGACCCAGTACTTC.